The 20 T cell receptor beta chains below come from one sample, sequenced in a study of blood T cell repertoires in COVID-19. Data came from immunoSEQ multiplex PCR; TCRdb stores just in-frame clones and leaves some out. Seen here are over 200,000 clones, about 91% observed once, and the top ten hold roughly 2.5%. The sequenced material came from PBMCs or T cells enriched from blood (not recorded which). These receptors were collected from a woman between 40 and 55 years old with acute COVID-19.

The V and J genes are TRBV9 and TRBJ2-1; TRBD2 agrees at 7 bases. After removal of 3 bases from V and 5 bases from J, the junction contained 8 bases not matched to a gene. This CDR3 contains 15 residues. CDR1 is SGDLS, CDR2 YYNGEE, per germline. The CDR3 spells CASSGGLGSNNEQFF. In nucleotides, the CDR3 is TGTGCCAGCAGCGGAGGACTAGGGTCAAACAATGAGCAGTTCTTC.

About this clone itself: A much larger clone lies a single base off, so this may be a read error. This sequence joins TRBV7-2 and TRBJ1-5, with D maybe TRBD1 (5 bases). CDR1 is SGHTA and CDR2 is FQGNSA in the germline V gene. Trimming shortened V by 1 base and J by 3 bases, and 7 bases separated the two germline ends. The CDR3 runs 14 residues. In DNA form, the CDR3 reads TGTGCCAGCAGCTTAGGACAGCTCAATCAGCCCCAGCATTTT. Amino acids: CASSLGQLNQPQHF.

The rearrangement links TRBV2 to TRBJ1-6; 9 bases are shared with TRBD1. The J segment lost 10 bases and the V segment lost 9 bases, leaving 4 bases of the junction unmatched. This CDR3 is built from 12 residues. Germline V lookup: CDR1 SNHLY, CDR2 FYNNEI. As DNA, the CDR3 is TGTGCCAGACAGGGGGCAGGGTCACCCCTCCACTTT. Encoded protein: CARQGAGSPLHF.

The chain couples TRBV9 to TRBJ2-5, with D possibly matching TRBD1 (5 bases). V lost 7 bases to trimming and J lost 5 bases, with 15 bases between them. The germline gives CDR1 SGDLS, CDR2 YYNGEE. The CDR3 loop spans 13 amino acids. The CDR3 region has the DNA TGTGCCAGCGCGCCAGGGATCAAGGAGACCCAGTACTTC. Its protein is CASAPGIKETQYF.

For the CDR3, the DNA is TGTGCCTGGAGTGACAGGGTTGCAACTAATGAAAAACTGTTTTTT. As protein: CAWSDRVATNEKLFF. V usage is TRBV30 and J usage is TRBJ1-4; D perhaps matches TRBD1 (6 bases). CDR1 GTSNPN and CDR2 SVGIG come from the germline V gene (reference sequence). The CDR3 totals 15 residues. V lost 1 base and J lost 0, with 9 bases in between.

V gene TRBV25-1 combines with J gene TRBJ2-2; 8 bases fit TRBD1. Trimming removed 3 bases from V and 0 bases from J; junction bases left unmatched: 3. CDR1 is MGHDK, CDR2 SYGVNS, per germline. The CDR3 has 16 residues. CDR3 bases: TGTGCCAGCAGTGATTTGACAGGGGCGAACACCGGGGAGCTGTTTTTT. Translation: CASSDLTGANTGELFF.

The CDR3 region is CASSQDQRGESSYNSPLHF. The CDR3 nucleotides read TGTGCCAGCAGCCAAGATCAACGGGGGGAAAGCTCCTATAATTCACCCCTCCACTTT. The chain has TRBV3-1 (or the pseudogene TRBV3-2) and TRBJ1-6; maybe TRBD1 (5 bases). The CDR3 length is 19 residues. V was clipped by 0 bases and J by 0 bases, with 15 bases between them. CDR1 and CDR2 from the germline V gene are LGHDT and YNNKEL (reference sequence).

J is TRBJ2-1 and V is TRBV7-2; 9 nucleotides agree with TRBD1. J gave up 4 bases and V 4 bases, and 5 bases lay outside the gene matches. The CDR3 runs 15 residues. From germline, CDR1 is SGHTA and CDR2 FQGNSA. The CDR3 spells CASSSNRGRYNEQFF. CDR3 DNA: TGTGCCAGCAGCTCGAACAGGGGGCGATACAATGAGCAGTTCTTC.

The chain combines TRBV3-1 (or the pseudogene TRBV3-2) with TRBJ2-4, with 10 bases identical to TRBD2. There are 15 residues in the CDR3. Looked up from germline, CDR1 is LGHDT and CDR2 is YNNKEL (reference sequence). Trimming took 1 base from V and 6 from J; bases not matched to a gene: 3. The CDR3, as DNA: TGTGCCAGCAGCCAAGTTGCTAGCGGGGGAAACATTCAGTACTTC. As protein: CASSQVASGGNIQYF.

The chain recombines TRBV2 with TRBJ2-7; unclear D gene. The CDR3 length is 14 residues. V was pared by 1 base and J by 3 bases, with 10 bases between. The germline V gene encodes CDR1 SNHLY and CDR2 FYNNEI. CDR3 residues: CASSEGGRIYEQYV. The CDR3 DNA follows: TGTGCCAGCAGTGAAGGAGGTAGGATCTACGAGCAGTACGTC.

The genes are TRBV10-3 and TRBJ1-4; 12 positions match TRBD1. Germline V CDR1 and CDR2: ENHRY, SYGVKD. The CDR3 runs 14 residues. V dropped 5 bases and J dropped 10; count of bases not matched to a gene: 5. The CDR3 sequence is CAISSGTGGGKLFF. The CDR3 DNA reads TGTGCCATCAGTTCCGGGACAGGGGGCGGAAAACTGTTTTTT.

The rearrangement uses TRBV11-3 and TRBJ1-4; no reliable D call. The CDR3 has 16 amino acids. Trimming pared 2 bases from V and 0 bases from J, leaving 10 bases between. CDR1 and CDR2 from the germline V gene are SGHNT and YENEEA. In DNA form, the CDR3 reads TGTGCCAGCAGCTTAACGACGGGTGCAACTAATGAAAAACTGTTTTTT. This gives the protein CASSLTTGATNEKLFF.

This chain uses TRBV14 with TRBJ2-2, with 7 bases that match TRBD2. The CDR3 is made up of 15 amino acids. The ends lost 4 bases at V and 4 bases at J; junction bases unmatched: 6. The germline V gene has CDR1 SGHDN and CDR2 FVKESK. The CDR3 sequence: CASSRRTSGTGELFF. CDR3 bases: TGTGCCAGCAGCCGAAGGACTAGTGGCACCGGGGAGCTGTTTTTT.

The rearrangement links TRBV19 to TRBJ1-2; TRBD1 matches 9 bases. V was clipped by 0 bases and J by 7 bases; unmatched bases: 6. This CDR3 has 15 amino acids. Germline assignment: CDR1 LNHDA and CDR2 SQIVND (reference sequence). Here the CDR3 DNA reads TGTGCCAGTAGTATAGAGGTGGGGACAGGGATTGGCTACACCTTC. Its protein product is CASSIEVGTGIGYTF.

The DNA of the CDR3 is TGTGCCACCGGGGCGGTTGGGGACTCTCATGAGCAGTTCTTC. Its protein is CATGAVGDSHEQFF. The rearrangement links TRBV10-3 to TRBJ2-1, with D maybe TRBD2 (6 bases). Looked up from germline, CDR1 is ENHRY and CDR2 is SYGVKD. V lost 10 bases and J 8 bases, leaving 21 bases between the germline ends. This CDR3 comprises 14 residues.

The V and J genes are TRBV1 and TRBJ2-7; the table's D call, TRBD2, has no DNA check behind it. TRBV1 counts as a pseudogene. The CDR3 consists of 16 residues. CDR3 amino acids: CTSSPRLAGGFYEQYF. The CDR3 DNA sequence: TGCACCAGCAGCCCTCGACTAGCGGGGGGTTTCTACGAGCAGTACTTC.

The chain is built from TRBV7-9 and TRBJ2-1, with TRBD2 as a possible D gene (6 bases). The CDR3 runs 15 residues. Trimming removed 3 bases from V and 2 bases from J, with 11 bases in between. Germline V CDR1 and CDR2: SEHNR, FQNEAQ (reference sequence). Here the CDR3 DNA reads TGTGCCAGCAGCTTTAATGGCGGGACCTACAATGAGCAGTTCTTC. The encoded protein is CASSFNGGTYNEQFF.

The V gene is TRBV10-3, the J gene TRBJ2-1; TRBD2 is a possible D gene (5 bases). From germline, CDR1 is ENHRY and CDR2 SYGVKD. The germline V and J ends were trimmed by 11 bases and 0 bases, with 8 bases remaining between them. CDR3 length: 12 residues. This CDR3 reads CALRDSYNEQFF. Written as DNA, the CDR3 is TGTGCCCTCCGGGACTCCTACAATGAGCAGTTCTTC.

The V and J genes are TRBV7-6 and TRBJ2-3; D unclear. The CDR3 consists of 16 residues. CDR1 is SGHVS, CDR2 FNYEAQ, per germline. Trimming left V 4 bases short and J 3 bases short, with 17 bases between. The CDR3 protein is CASSSPTHQSTDTQYF. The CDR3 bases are TGTGCCAGCAGCTCCCCGACACACCAGTCGACAGATACGCAGTATTTT.

The CDR3 reads CASSGTKIYGYTF. CDR3 sequence (DNA): TGTGCCAGCAGCGGGACTAAAATCTATGGCTACACCTTC. The V gene is TRBV2, the J gene TRBJ1-2; weak D call: TRBD1 (5 bases). V was pared by 6 bases and J by 4 bases, with 12 bases between. This CDR3 has 13 amino acids. Germline V CDR1 and CDR2: SNHLY, FYNNEI.